One and the same sample provided the 5 T cell receptor beta chains below, sequenced in a study of regulatory T cells in long-lasting Graves disease listed by TCRdb under 2021. The receptor library was made with multiplex PCR. The sample was run on an Illumina HiSeq 4000. To build TCR beta libraries, CDR3 regions were amplified by Arm-PCR using iRepertoire HTBI primers. TCRdb reprocessing: public reads trimmed at Q25 with fastp, clones called with MiXCR, in-frame beta chains kept. Rows with a matching CDR3 protein are joined into one entry that keeps the most common DNA and genes. Present in this sample are 400,000 to 500,000 distinct CDR3 sequences, more than 20% of which were seen just once. 6.5% to 8% of the sample goes to the ten largest clones. The time point label, read with the paper, signifies: persistent/refractory GD, antithyroid drugs over 5 years with positive TRAb. RNA was extracted from PBMCs in TRIzol for both TCR sequencing and RNA sequencing.

The specimen comprised peripheral blood mononuclear cells (PBMCs), sampled when the disease was refractory, from a patient treated with antithyroid drugs. These receptors originate from a female donor with Graves disease.

In its sample, this clonotype was seen many times. The chain joins TRBV12-3 or TRBV12-4 to TRBJ1-6; 7 nucleotides line up with TRBD1. V lost 5 bases, J lost 7 bases, and 5 bases stayed unmatched. This CDR3 is 14 amino acids long. In DNA form, the CDR3 reads TGTGCCAGCAGTACCGACAGGGCCAATTCACCCCTCCACTTT. It translates to CASSTDRANSPLHF.

Here the CDR3 DNA reads TGTGCCAGCAAGAGGGGGAGCGGGAGTGGGTACAATGAGCAGTTCTTC. This sequence encodes CASKRGSGSGYNEQFF. The gene calls are TRBV12-3 or TRBV12-4 and TRBJ2-1, with 8 positions matching TRBD2. Trimming cost V 7 bases and J 4 bases; bases outside gene matches: 12. This CDR3 has 16 amino acids.

This clonotype was picked up a small number of times. J is TRBJ2-7 and V is TRBV11-2; D is uncertain. CDR1 is SGHAT, CDR2 FQNNGV, per germline. The CDR3 has 14 amino acids. The V end lost 5 bases, the J end lost 5 bases, and 16 bases lay between the germline ends. The DNA of the CDR3 is TGTGCCAGCAGCCCGCAGGAAGTATTCCACGAGCAGTACTTC. It encodes CASSPQEVFHEQYF.

This clonotype was recorded a few times. V gene TRBV7-9 combines with J gene TRBJ2-5; 11 bases are shared with TRBD2. Trimming took 0 bases from V and 4 from J; bases not matched to a gene: 4. CDR1 is SEHNR, CDR2 FQNEAQ, per germline (reference sequence). CDR3 length equals 16 residues. CDR3 sequence reads: CASSLAASGRLETQYF. The CDR3 nucleotides read TGTGCCAGCAGCTTAGCGGCTAGCGGGAGGCTAGAGACCCAGTACTTC.

This clonotype was seen ten or more times. The chain recombines TRBV20-1 with TRBJ1-5; a weak D match, TRBD1 (5 bases). In germline, CDR1 is DFQATT, CDR2 SNEGSKA (reference sequence). The V gene lost 0 bases and the J gene lost 1 base, with 10 bases spanning the gap. The CDR3 has 15 amino acids. The CDR3 here is CSARDWQGSNQPQHF. The CDR3 nucleotides read TGCAGTGCTAGAGATTGGCAGGGCAGCAATCAGCCCCAGCATTTT.